One T cell receptor (beta chain) is described in this entry. As yet, its antigen is unknown. Repertoires were generated with immunoSEQ multiplex PCR, while TCRdb's copy carries only in-frame clones and drops some. The sample contains 50,000 to 60,000 clones, approximately 80% of which appear only once. Second-dose recipients at about 4 or about 12 weeks were treated as one pooled group. This sample was taken from a study of T cell responses to AZD1222 COVID-19 vaccine. Study conclusions and caveats: Of spike-specific TCRs, nearly half reportedly target regions left unmutated in variants. Spike-wide vaccine-associated CD4 TCRs dominated at 160-218 and 743-854. The donor group comprised mostly white British people and more females; the analysis possibly underestimated clonal diversity.

V lost 5 bases and J lost 10, with 18 bases in between. CDR1 is MRHNA, CDR2 SNTAGT, per germline. The CDR3 covers 15 residues. The receptor comes from an adult who received the AZD1222 COVID-19 vaccine. The chain is built from TRBV6-4 and TRBJ1-6; D not certain. The sequenced sample was peripheral blood, obtained 28 days after the second AZD1222 dose. The CDR3 here is CASSLTSESWSPLHF. The CDR3 DNA sequence: TGTGCCAGCAGTCTAACCTCCGAAAGTTGGTCACCCCTCCACTTT.